Shown below are 2 T cell receptor beta chains from a single sample sequenced in a study of blood T cell repertoires in COVID-19. The repertoire was sequenced with immunoSEQ multiplex PCR; TCRdb's copy has only in-frame clones and lacks some. This table has about 310,000 clones, approximately 91% appearing once. The specimen sequenced was PBMCs or T cells enriched from blood (not recorded which). The source is a woman aged 40-49 years who had recovered from COVID-19.

The V gene is TRBV21-1, the J gene TRBJ1-2; TRBD1 is the table's D call, not checked against the DNA. TRBV21-1 is described as a pseudogene. This CDR3 is built from 18 residues. CDR3 bases: TGTGCCAGCAGCAAAGATGGGGACAGGGGGAAAGCTAACTATGGCTACACCTTC. Protein product: CASSKDGDRGKANYGYTF.

The rearrangement links TRBV18 to TRBJ2-4, with D tentatively TRBD2 (5 bases). CDR3 length equals 16 residues. Germline CDR1 and CDR2: KGHSH and LQKENI. With 2 bases removed from V and 6 bases from J, the gap between germline ends came to 17 bases. CDR3 in DNA: TGTGCCAGCTCACCATCAAGTCCCGGGGTCCTAAACATTCAGTACTTC. Its translation: CASSPSSPGVLNIQYF.